Listed below are T cell receptor beta chains from one sample, sequenced in a study of blood T cell repertoires in COVID-19. The assay was immunoSEQ multiplex PCR, and TCRdb's table has in-frame clones only and misses some. The profile shows approximately 220,000 clones, around 87% of them singletons. Sequencing was carried out using peripheral blood. These receptors all come from a man aged 60 to 69 with acute or convalescent COVID-19. The CDR3 runs from the conserved cysteine through the conserved F or W. The D gene is left open where the match is weak. Rows give clone size only sometimes, using once, few, many, or a class for an expanded clone.

d_gene: NA; v_gene: TRBV28; j_gene: TRBJ1-6; abundance: NA; CDR3nt: TGTGCCAGCATCCGGGGTCCAGGTTCACCCCTCCACTTT; CDR3aa: CASIRGPGSPLHF
d_gene: TRBD2; v_gene: TRBV5-1; j_gene: TRBJ2-5; abundance: once; CDR3nt: TGCGCCAGCACCCCTTGGGCGGGAGCCCAAGAGACCCAGTACTTC; CDR3aa: CASTPWAGAQETQYF
d_gene: TRBD2; v_gene: TRBV7-3; j_gene: TRBJ2-5; abundance: once; CDR3nt: TGTGCCAGCAGCTTAGAGGGGAGGACTAGCGCCCCAGAGACCCAGTACTTC; CDR3aa: CASSLEGRTSAPETQYF
d_gene: TRBD1; v_gene: TRBV27; j_gene: TRBJ1-2; abundance: NA; CDR3nt: TGTGCCAGTAAACCACAGGGGGCGTTGGGATATGGCTACACCTTC; CDR3aa: CASKPQGALGYGYTF
d_gene: TRBD1; v_gene: TRBV11-2; j_gene: TRBJ1-6; abundance: few; CDR3nt: TGTGCCAGCAGCGCCCAGACAGGGAAGGCTTCACCCCTCCACTTT; CDR3aa: CASSAQTGKASPLHF
d_gene: TRBD1; v_gene: TRBV18; j_gene: TRBJ1-2; abundance: NA; CDR3nt: TGTGCCAGCTCACAGGGACAGGGGGTGCTTCCTAACTATGGCTACACCTTC; CDR3aa: CASSQGQGVLPNYGYTF
d_gene: NA; v_gene: TRBV7-8; j_gene: TRBJ1-2; abundance: NA; CDR3nt: TGTGCCAGCAGCCGAGCGGGCGAGGGTAGCGGCTACACCTTC; CDR3aa: CASSRAGEGSGYTF
d_gene: NA; v_gene: TRBV3-1/TRBV3-2; j_gene: TRBJ1-5; abundance: few; CDR3nt: TGTGCCAGCAGCACGTCCTTAAAAGGGGGAACCAGCAATCAGCCCCAGCATTTT; CDR3aa: CASSTSLKGGTSNQPQHF
d_gene: TRBD1; v_gene: TRBV6-4; j_gene: TRBJ2-6; abundance: few; CDR3nt: TGTGCCAGCAGTGAAACAGGGGGCTCTGGGGCCAACGTCCTGACTTTC; CDR3aa: CASSETGGSGANVLTF
d_gene: TRBD1; v_gene: TRBV5-1; j_gene: TRBJ1-3; abundance: NA; CDR3nt: TGCGCCAGCAGCTTGGATGGACAGGGGGGGAGCTCTGGAAACACCATATATTTT; CDR3aa: CASSLDGQGGSSGNTIYF
d_gene: TRBD1; v_gene: TRBV6-1; j_gene: TRBJ1-1; abundance: NA; CDR3nt: TGTGCCAGCAGTGAAGGGACTGGACAGGGACAAGCTTTCTTT; CDR3aa: CASSEGTGQGQAFF
d_gene: NA; v_gene: TRBV19; j_gene: TRBJ2-1; abundance: NA; CDR3nt: TGTGCCAGTAGTAGGGCCAGGTCCACACCCTACAATGAGCAGTTCTTC; CDR3aa: CASSRARSTPYNEQFF
d_gene: NA; v_gene: TRBV29-1; j_gene: TRBJ1-1; abundance: NA; CDR3nt: TGCAGCGTCTTCGGCAGGGAGAACACTGAAGCTTTCTTT; CDR3aa: CSVFGRENTEAFF
d_gene: NA; v_gene: TRBV3-1/TRBV3-2; j_gene: TRBJ1-5; abundance: NA; CDR3nt: TGTGCCAGCAGCCTTGGGACATATAGCAATCAGCCCCAGCATTTT; CDR3aa: CASSLGTYSNQPQHF
d_gene: TRBD2; v_gene: TRBV6-1; j_gene: TRBJ2-7; abundance: NA; CDR3nt: TGTGCCAGCAGTGAGATCTTTTTAGCGGGGGAGCAGTACTTC; CDR3aa: CASSEIFLAGEQYF
d_gene: NA; v_gene: TRBV29-1; j_gene: TRBJ2-5; abundance: NA; CDR3nt: TGCAGCGTTGATCGCGGGGGCTGGTCTGGGACCCAGTACTTC; CDR3aa: CSVDRGGWSGTQYF
d_gene: NA; v_gene: TRBV6-2/TRBV6-3; j_gene: TRBJ2-5; abundance: once; CDR3nt: TGTGCCAGCAGTTCACTCCCAGGGACTCACACCACGGAGACCCAGTACTTC; CDR3aa: CASSSLPGTHTTETQYF
d_gene: TRBD1; v_gene: TRBV13; j_gene: TRBJ2-1; abundance: NA; CDR3nt: TGTGCCAGCAGCCCCCTAGGACAGGGATCCCACAATGAGCAGTTCTTC; CDR3aa: CASSPLGQGSHNEQFF
d_gene: TRBD1; v_gene: TRBV5-6; j_gene: TRBJ2-3; abundance: NA; CDR3nt: TGTGCCAGCAGCGTCGGACAGGGGAGCACAGATACGCAGTATTTT; CDR3aa: CASSVGQGSTDTQYF
d_gene: TRBD1; v_gene: TRBV5-1; j_gene: TRBJ1-2; abundance: NA; CDR3nt: TGCGCCAGCAGCTTCAACCGGGACAGCGGCTACACCTTC; CDR3aa: CASSFNRDSGYTF
d_gene: TRBD1; v_gene: TRBV5-6; j_gene: TRBJ1-5; abundance: NA; CDR3nt: TGTGCCAGCAGCTTGGGACAGGGGGCCCAGCCCCAGCATTTT; CDR3aa: CASSLGQGAQPQHF
d_gene: TRBD1; v_gene: TRBV5-4; j_gene: TRBJ1-6; abundance: few; CDR3nt: TGTGCCAGCAGCACCCCGGGACAGATTAATTCACCCCTCCACTTT; CDR3aa: CASSTPGQINSPLHF
d_gene: TRBD1; v_gene: TRBV2; j_gene: TRBJ1-1; abundance: NA; CDR3nt: TGTGCCAGCAGTGAGGGACAGCCCGGAACCACTGAAGCTTTCTTT; CDR3aa: CASSEGQPGTTEAFF
d_gene: TRBD1; v_gene: TRBV6-2/TRBV6-3; j_gene: TRBJ1-5; abundance: NA; CDR3nt: TGTGCCAGCAGTTCCCCCGGGGGACAGGGGGCGGGCAATCAGCCCCAGCATTTT; CDR3aa: CASSSPGGQGAGNQPQHF
d_gene: TRBD1; v_gene: TRBV5-1; j_gene: TRBJ1-2; abundance: NA; CDR3nt: TGCGCCAGCAGCCCCGGGGGGGACAGGGGAGGCTATGGCTACACCTTC; CDR3aa: CASSPGGDRGGYGYTF
d_gene: NA; v_gene: TRBV7-8; j_gene: TRBJ1-2; abundance: NA; CDR3nt: TGTGCCAGCAGCTTAGGCTTAGCTAACTATGGCTACACCTTC; CDR3aa: CASSLGLANYGYTF
d_gene: TRBD1; v_gene: TRBV6-7; j_gene: TRBJ1-2; abundance: NA; CDR3nt: TGTGCCAGCAGTTACTCGCGGACAGGGGTTAACTATGGCTACACCTTC; CDR3aa: CASSYSRTGVNYGYTF
d_gene: TRBD1; v_gene: TRBV11-2; j_gene: TRBJ1-2; abundance: NA; CDR3nt: TGTGCCAGCAGCATCCTCCTTCCTAACAGGGGGTACTATGGCTACACCTTC; CDR3aa: CASSILLPNRGYYGYTF
d_gene: NA; v_gene: TRBV6-5; j_gene: TRBJ1-6; abundance: NA; CDR3nt: TGTGCCAGCACCCGGCAGGGATCCTATAATTCACCCCTCCACTTT; CDR3aa: CASTRQGSYNSPLHF